The clone carrying this TCR beta chain was counted many times. This record belongs to a study of CD8 T cells in ankylosing spondylitis. V lost 5 bases to trimming and J lost 3 bases; unmatched junction nucleotides: 7. This CDR3 has 15 residues. TCRdb re-called the 5' RACE reads with MiXCR, one entry per CDR3 protein. Among 200,000 to 250,000 distinct CDR3 sequences listed, roughly 25% were seen once. What was sequenced was blood, either unsorted or a sorted T cell fraction (not recorded which). The sequence was obtained from a male donor with ankylosing spondylitis or in good health (not recorded which). J is TRBJ1-5 and V is TRBV12-3 or TRBV12-4, with 7 bases matching TRBD1. CDR3 nucleotides: TGTGCCAGCAGTCCGCAGGGGGGGCACAATCAGCCCCAGCATTTT. Its translation: CASSPQGGHNQPQHF.